The 14 T cell receptor beta chains presented below share a single source sample, sequenced in a study of T cell repertoires in cytomegalovirus infection. MiXCR was run by TCRdb on the reads, yielding one entry per CDR3 protein. The sample includes approximately 500,000 distinct CDR3 sequences, about 17% of them seen just once. The sequenced sample was CD8+ T cells from PBMCs. The source is a human donor in good health (CMV status not recorded). Some clones in this sample may be carry-over from other donors' samples.

This clonotype was detected ten times or more. The chain joins TRBV9 to TRBJ2-7; tentatively, D is TRBD1 (5 bases). Germline CDR1 reads SGDLS; CDR2 reads YYNGEE. CDR3 size: 12 residues. V was shortened by 5 bases and J by 4 bases, with 10 bases between the two germline ends. For the CDR3, the DNA is TGTGCCAGCAGTGGCCCAGGGTACGAGCAGTACTTC. Translating it yields CASSGPGYEQYF.

In regard to this clonotype: The junction does not match germline at one end; this may be a read error. The V call is TRBV7-7, the J call TRBJ2-3; D unclear. Germline V gives CDR1 SSHAT, CDR2 FNYEAQ (reference sequence). This CDR3 is built from 14 residues. Here the CDR3 reads CASSSGWDRDTQYF. CDR3 nucleotide sequence: TGTGCTAGCAGCTCCGGATGGGATAGAGATACGCAGTATTTT.

In this sample, this clonotype turned up a few times. The V and J genes are TRBV20-1 and TRBJ1-5; D perhaps matches TRBD1 (6 bases). The CDR3 is 15 residues long. V was clipped by 0 bases and J by 9 bases, with 18 bases between them. Germline-derived CDR1 and CDR2 are DFQATT and SNEGSKA (reference sequence). The CDR3 here is CSARDPGGARGPQHF. CDR3 nucleotides: TGCAGTGCTAGAGATCCGGGGGGGGCCAGGGGGCCCCAGCATTTT.

The chain employs TRBV20-1 and TRBJ1-4; 7 nucleotides match TRBD1. Germline loops: CDR1 DFQATT, CDR2 SNEGSKA (reference sequence). V lost 6 bases to trimming and J lost 8 bases; unmatched junction nucleotides: 12. The CDR3 is made up of 14 amino acids. CDR3 in DNA: TGCAGTGCCCAATCGACAGGGACATACGAAAAACTGTTTTTT. This sequence encodes CSAQSTGTYEKLFF.

This clonotype was counted many times. This chain joins TRBV7-9 and TRBJ1-5; no clear D gene. The CDR3 is 15 amino acids. CDR1 and CDR2 from the germline V gene are SEHNR and FQNEAQ (reference sequence). Deletions cut 5 bases from V and 6 bases from J, with 17 bases between. CDR3: CASSPGDNSGQPQHF. The CDR3 nucleotides are TGTGCCAGCAGCCCTGGCGACAACTCGGGTCAGCCCCAGCATTTT.

This clonotype came up a few times. The chain uses TRBV4-1 and TRBJ2-7; TRBD1 matches 7 bases. Germline trimming cut 4 bases from V and 5 bases from J; bases unmatched to any gene: 5. CDR1 MGHRA and CDR2 YSYEKL come from the germline V gene. The CDR3 extends over 13 amino acids. The CDR3 DNA reads as TGCGCCAGCAGCCCTGACAGGGACAACGAGCAGTACTTC. It translates to CASSPDRDNEQYF.

There are many counts of this clonotype. This sequence joins TRBV7-9 and TRBJ2-5; D not certain. CDR1 is SEHNR, CDR2 FQNEAQ, per germline (reference sequence). There are 17 residues in the CDR3. Between the trimmed V and J ends, which lost 1 base and 0 bases, there was a span of 15 bases. DNA for the CDR3: TGTGCCAGCAGCTTAGGGCAGGTCCGAAGGTACCAAGAGACCCAGTACTTC. Its translation: CASSLGQVRRYQETQYF.

This clonotype was observed a few times. CDR3 sequence: CASGLGGARNGYTF. CDR3 in DNA: TGTGCTAGTGGTTTGGGGGGGGCGAGGAATGGCTACACCTTC. V and J are TRBV12-5 and TRBJ1-2, with a weak D call TRBD1 (6 bases). Trimming cost V 1 base and J 6 bases, with 12 bases left between them. Germline CDR1 reads LGHNT; CDR2 reads FRNRAP. This CDR3 spans 14 amino acids.

Ten or more counts support this clonotype. This sequence joins TRBV27 and TRBJ1-1, with TRBD1 identical over 7 bases. The length of the CDR3 is 11 residues. Germline CDR1 MNHEY, CDR2 SMNVEV (reference sequence). With 8 bases clipped from V and 6 bases from J, the junction kept 3 bases outside the gene matches. This chain's CDR3 is CASRRGPEAFF. The DNA for the CDR3 is TGTGCCAGCCGAAGGGGGCCTGAAGCTTTCTTT.

DNA for the CDR3: TGTGCCAGCAGCCAAGAATTAGGGGACTCTTCCTACAATGAGCAGTTCTTC. Amino acids: CASSQELGDSSYNEQFF. The gene calls are TRBV3-1 and TRBJ2-1, with D tentatively TRBD2 (6 bases). The V gene lost 0 bases and the J gene lost 1 base, with 13 bases spanning the gap. Germline-derived CDR1 and CDR2 are LGHDT and YNNKEL (reference sequence). CDR3 length: 17 residues.

This clonotype came up many times. The chain joins TRBV4-1 to TRBJ2-3; TRBD2 matches 8 bases. Germline CDR1 reads MGHRA; CDR2 reads YSYEKL. The CDR3 has 15 residues. Trimming removed 1 base from V and 5 bases from J; junction bases left unmatched: 5. CDR3 sequence: CASSQGFGTRDTQYF. DNA of the CDR3: TGCGCCAGCAGCCAAGGTTTCGGGACTAGAGATACGCAGTATTTT.

This clonotype has only a few counts. The rearrangement uses TRBV4-1 and TRBJ2-7; the D is unclear. The CDR3 spans 13 residues. Trimming took off 0 bases at V and 7 bases at J, with 10 bases between the two ends. CDR1 is MGHRA, CDR2 YSYEKL, per germline. The CDR3 region is CASSQDGSREQYF. The DNA for the CDR3 is TGCGCCAGCAGCCAAGATGGGTCGCGGGAGCAGTACTTC.

The CDR3 nucleotides read TGTGCCAGCAGCCAAGATCTGAGAGGCGGGCAGCCCCAGCATTTT. Translation: CASSQDLRGGQPQHF. The chain joins TRBV3-1 to TRBJ1-5; D is unclear. The germline V gene encodes CDR1 LGHDT and CDR2 YNNKEL (reference sequence). Trimming pared 0 bases from V and 7 bases from J, leaving 13 bases between. CDR3 length: 15 amino acids.

The chain carries TRBV3-1 and TRBJ2-1; D is possibly TRBD2 (5 bases). V lost 0 bases and J 15 bases, leaving 21 bases between the germline ends. CDR3 length: 15 residues. Germline V gene sequence: CDR1 LGHDT, CDR2 YNNKEL (reference sequence). The CDR3 here is CASSQDRLGGRSRFF. The CDR3 bases are TGTGCCAGCAGCCAAGATCGGCTAGGAGGACGGTCGCGGTTCTTC.